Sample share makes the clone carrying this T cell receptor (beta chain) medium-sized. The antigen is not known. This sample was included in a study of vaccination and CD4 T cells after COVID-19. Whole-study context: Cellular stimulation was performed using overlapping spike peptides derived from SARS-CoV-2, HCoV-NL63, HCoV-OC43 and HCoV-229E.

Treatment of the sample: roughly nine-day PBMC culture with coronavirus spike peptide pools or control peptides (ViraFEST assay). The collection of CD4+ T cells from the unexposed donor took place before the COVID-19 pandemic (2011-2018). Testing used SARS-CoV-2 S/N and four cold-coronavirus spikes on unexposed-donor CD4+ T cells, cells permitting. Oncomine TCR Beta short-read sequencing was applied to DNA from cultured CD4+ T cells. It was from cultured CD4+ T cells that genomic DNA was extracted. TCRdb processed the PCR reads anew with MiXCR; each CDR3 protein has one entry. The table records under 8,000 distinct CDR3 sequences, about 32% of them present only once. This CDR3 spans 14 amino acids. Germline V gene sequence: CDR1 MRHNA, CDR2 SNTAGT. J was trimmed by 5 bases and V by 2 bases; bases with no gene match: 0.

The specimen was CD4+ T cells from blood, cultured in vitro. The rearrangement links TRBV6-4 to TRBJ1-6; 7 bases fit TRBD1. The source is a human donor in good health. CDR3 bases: TGTGCCAGCAGTGACGGGACAGATAATTCACCCCTCCACTTT. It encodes CASSDGTDNSPLHF.